These 10 T cell receptor beta chains were all obtained from the same sample, sequenced in a study of T-cell reconstitution after alpha-beta-depleted transplantation in children. For TCRbeta, the library was prepared with unique molecular identifiers. One entry per CDR3 protein, called by TCRdb with MiXCR from the PCR reads. The sample includes 300,000 or so distinct CDR3 sequences, over 8% seen only once; the top ten take about a tenth. The starting material was PBMCs from the stem cell graft donor, obtained from the stem cell graft. The receptors shown here come from a human donor who donated a stem cell graft to a child with SCID.

V is TRBV5-1 and J is TRBJ2-5, with D possibly matching TRBD1 (6 bases). Trimming shortened V by 4 bases and J by 1 base, and 17 bases separated the two germline ends. Germline V gene lookup returns CDR1 SGHRS and CDR2 YFSETQ. The length of the CDR3 is 16 residues. In nucleotides, the CDR3 is TGCGCCAGCAGCCCTGGGACACCGAAAATCCAAGAGACCCAGTACTTC. Residues: CASSPGTPKIQETQYF.

This chain links TRBV29-1 with TRBJ2-7; possibly TRBD1 for D (5 bases). Deletions cut 4 bases from V and 4 bases from J, with 11 bases between. This CDR3 is 12 amino acids long. Germline V gene lookup returns CDR1 SQVTM and CDR2 ANQGSEA. As DNA, the CDR3 is TGCAGCGTTGGAAGGCAGGGTTACGAGCAGTACTTC. Protein: CSVGRQGYEQYF.

This clonotype was detected many times. This chain links TRBV2 with TRBJ1-1; weak D call: TRBD1 (5 bases). The V end lost 1 base, the J end lost 4 bases, and 10 bases lay between the germline ends. The germline gives CDR1 SNHLY, CDR2 FYNNEI. The CDR3 covers 14 residues. CDR3 bases: TGTGCCAGCAGTGAAGAGGGGAGTGGCACTGAAGCTTTCTTT. This sequence encodes CASSEEGSGTEAFF.

This clonotype was found a few times. This sequence joins TRBV3-1 and TRBJ2-3, with 7 bases lining up with TRBD1. This CDR3 contains 16 residues. Germline V gene lookup returns CDR1 LGHDT and CDR2 YNNKEL (reference sequence). V lost 3 bases to trimming and J lost 3 bases; unmatched junction nucleotides: 9. CDR3 sequence reads: CASSQFRDSPTDTQYF. CDR3 coding DNA: TGTGCCAGCAGCCAGTTTCGGGACAGCCCAACAGATACGCAGTATTTT.

There are a few counts of this clonotype. V gene TRBV7-3 combines with J gene TRBJ2-1; 12 nucleotides line up with TRBD2. From germline, CDR1 is SGHTA and CDR2 FQGTGA. The J segment lost 5 bases and the V segment lost 4 bases, leaving 9 bases of the junction unmatched. This CDR3 comprises 17 residues. The CDR3 protein is CASSSTILAGGNNEQFF. The CDR3 bases are TGTGCCAGCAGCTCAACCATCCTAGCGGGGGGGAACAATGAGCAGTTCTTC.

In its sample, this clonotype was seen a few times. The rearrangement links TRBV6-5 to TRBJ1-3; D not certain. This CDR3 is 12 amino acids long. Germline V gene data show CDR1 as MNHEY and CDR2 as SVGAGI. V was cut by 8 bases and J by 4 bases, with 9 bases left in between. DNA for the CDR3: TGTGCCAGCGGCAATTCCGGAAACACCATATATTTT. Residues: CASGNSGNTIYF.

Here the CDR3 DNA reads TGCAGTGCTCACCTCAGGGCGGGGAACACAGATACGCAGTATTTT. As protein: CSAHLRAGNTDTQYF. The chain joins TRBV20-1 to TRBJ2-3; perhaps TRBD2 as D (6 bases). The CDR3 extends over 15 amino acids. V gave up 5 bases and J gave up 2 bases, with 17 bases separating them. Germline values: CDR1 DFQATT, CDR2 SNEGSKA (reference sequence).

The chain recombines TRBV2 with TRBJ1-4; D is unclear. In germline, CDR1 is SNHLY, CDR2 FYNNEI. This CDR3 is 16 amino acids long. V was pared by 8 bases and J by 0 bases, with 16 bases between. This CDR3 reads CASLQTFLATNEKLFF. The DNA for the CDR3 is TGTGCCAGCCTACAGACATTTCTTGCAACTAATGAAAAACTGTTTTTT.

The sample holds many counts of this clonotype. V usage is TRBV20-1 and J usage is TRBJ1-1; no definite D call. Germline V gene data show CDR1 as DFQATT and CDR2 as SNEGSKA (reference sequence). This CDR3 has 14 amino acids. Trimming cost V 3 bases and J 1 base, with 12 bases left between them. The CDR3 loop reads CSASYGGRNTEAFF. The CDR3 nucleotides are TGCAGTGCTAGCTATGGTGGGAGGAACACTGAAGCTTTCTTT.

This clonotype occurred many times. The chain couples TRBV20-1 to TRBJ2-3; D is unresolved. The ends were cut back, 3 bases at V and 1 base at J, with 2 bases in the middle. Germline V lookup: CDR1 DFQATT, CDR2 SNEGSKA (reference sequence). CDR3 length: 11 residues. This CDR3 is CSARRTDTQYF. CDR3 DNA: TGCAGTGCTAGGCGCACAGATACGCAGTATTTT.